This TCR beta chain comes out of a study of T cell responses to AZD1222 COVID-19 vaccine. Some clones are missing from TCRdb's copy, which holds only in-frame ones; the method was immunoSEQ multiplex PCR. Altogether some 96,000 clones are present, 80% to 90% being singletons, with the ten largest covering 15% to 20%. The specimen was peripheral blood, collected on day 0 of AZD1222 vaccination. The clonotype originates from an adult in good health.

CDR3 residues: CASSVVGGRALETQYF. The DNA for the CDR3 is TGTGCCAGCAGCGTAGTTGGCGGGAGGGCCTTGGAGACCCAGTACTTC. The rearrangement joins TRBV9 to TRBJ2-5, with 9 bases fitting TRBD2. The CDR3 totals 16 residues. Germline trimming cut 0 bases from V and 5 bases from J; bases unmatched to any gene: 8. CDR1 and CDR2 (germline): SGDLS, YYNGEE.